The text below deals with one T cell receptor (beta chain). Its antigen is still unknown. Extracted from the samples, RNA was reverse transcribed into cDNA to serve as the sequencing template. Measured with immunoSEQ multiplex PCR; TCRdb has only the in-frame clones, and not every one. This table has some 110,000 clones, 30% to 40% appearing once. The V and J ends lost 1 base and 5 bases respectively, with 18 bases between them. CDR3 size: 17 residues. Germline V lookup: CDR1 SGHAT, CDR2 FQNNGV. The data belong to a study of CD8+ T cells in alopecia areata. Study in general: Treatment ran 6 to 18 months, with 6 months of follow-up afterward. Overall study results and limits: More clonal than normal scalp was lesional scalp, particularly alopecia totalis/universalis.

Collection of lesional scalp punch biopsies and peripheral blood was performed in alopecia areata patients. The V and J genes are TRBV11-2 and TRBJ2-1, with D possibly called TRBD1 or TRBD2 (6 bases each). This TCR came from a human donor with alopecia areata. The sample taken for sequencing was CD4+ T cells sorted from blood. Here the CDR3 reads CASSLAGPGAGHNEQFF. The CDR3 DNA follows: TGTGCCAGCAGCTTAGCGGGACCGGGGGCCGGGCACAATGAGCAGTTCTTC.